This TCR beta chain was observed in a study of blood T cells in healthy people across ages (dated by TCRdb to the mid-2010s). Describing the broader study: Template switching captured roughly one uniquely barcoded TCR beta cDNA molecule per two T cells in model experiments. Two additional independent replicas of 1 million unique cDNA reads from the same blood draw were analyzed for two donors (one aged 18 to 30 and one aged 80 or older). The study measured age-related changes in TCR beta repertoire diversity using deep sequencing normalized with unique cDNA molecular identifiers. The donors were divided into four age groups: young (average around 16 years), middle-aged (approximately 41), aged (roughly 66) and long-lived (about 79). The research as a whole found: As age increased, observed TCR beta diversity per million T cells dropped in a roughly linear way, and a significant reduction was already evident by age roughly 40. There was a strong correlation between observed TCR beta diversity and the percentage of naive T cells measured by flow cytometry. Because donor CMV infection status was unknown, age-related changes in expanded clonotypes were potentially confounded. The long-lived group showed more naive CD4+ T cells, fewer expanded clones and increased TCR diversity than the aged group, suggesting age selection. Estimates of total diversity based on one million sequenced T cells were regarded as lower bounds and as underestimates. Because profiling used bulk unsorted PBMCs, naive and antigen-experienced compartments could not be compared conclusively.

V is shortened by 7 bases, J by 8 bases, and the region joining them spans 14 bases. The germline V gene provides CDR1 SGHTA and CDR2 FQGNSA. The CDR3 spans 13 residues, from the cysteine through the phenylalanine. The read is trimmed to its CDR3 DNA, 39 bases read in frame from base 1. This clonotype was counted a single time. Its binding antigen is unknown. Per-base qualities were not stored, and no clone one base away is much larger. Support from one read is weak. The library was made by 5' RACE. Sequencing took place on an Illumina HiSeq 2500. A second PCR of about 6 to 11 cycles was performed with a sample-barcoded 5' primer and a J-beta primer mix. Each TCR beta cDNA molecule received a unique molecular identifier from a template-switch 5' adaptor carrying 12 random nucleotides. Each sample yielded at least 3 million CDR3-containing paired-end reads. First-strand cDNA was synthesized from all RNA with the Mint cDNA synthesis kit, primed by a TRBC-specific oligonucleotide. Following uracil-DNA glycosylase treatment, all cDNA underwent a first 18-cycle PCR with the universal primers M1SS and BC2_uni_R. As for the authors' bioinformatics: Normalization of each sample was performed by random selection of 1 million high-quality reads, each carrying a distinct molecular identifier. Instead of being binned into consensus sequences, reads that shared molecular identifiers were thrown out. CDR3 identification, clonotype clustering and error correction used MiTCR with a Q25 quality threshold and the strictest error-elimination algorithm. Lower-bound total TCR beta diversity was estimated with a nonparametric unseen species model using Euler transformation. In-frame beta chains were kept once TCRdb had trimmed the public reads at Q25 with fastp and called clones with MiXCR. Each entry merges the rows of one CDR3 protein and shows their most common DNA and genes. The V and J calls and clone size are TCRdb's, not the authors'. Present in this sample are about 930,000 distinct CDR3 sequences, 25% to 35% of which were seen just once. More than 8.5% of the sample lies in the top ten.

The roughly 38 donors, aged about 6 to 95 years, were systemically healthy Caucasian individuals from Russia. Roughly 9 milliliters of peripheral blood were drawn from each donor into EDTA-treated Vacutainer tubes. Ficoll-Paque density-gradient centrifugation was used to isolate PBMCs, with at least 6.5 million per sample. Total RNA was extracted from PBMCs with Trizol reagent, with at least 6 micrograms obtained per sample. For every donor, an aliquot of PBMCs went through flow cytometry to measure the percentages of naive CD45RAhigh/CD27high T cells. These data also featured in a second study, about T cells of mothers and their children. As the second paper documents: Nine systemically healthy Caucasian individuals served as donors, namely three mothers together with their six children. cDNA synthesis consumed the entire amount of extracted RNA, loaded at about 1.5 ug RNA in each 15 ul reaction. In the second PCR, sample barcodes and 2-4 random nucleotides were introduced via the M1S primer. Each mother yielded over 9.5 million TCR beta CDR3 reads and each child 2.5 million to 3 million reads. TCR recombination output is similarly shaped by thymic selection in related and unrelated pairs, with a minor effect exerted by inherited differences. Related mother-child pairs always showed normalized repertoire overlap that was slightly higher than in unrelated mother-child pairs, though the difference was never significant. Persistent microchimeric T cell clones were not detected, at a sensitivity of around 95 clones per million clonotypes. In the study, deep NGS was used to compare the TCR beta repertoires of mothers and children, and features distinguishing related mother-child pairs from unrelated individuals were sought. On average, the children were approximately 11 +/- 4 years old, while the mothers were approximately 41 +/- 4 years old. Libraries were sequenced on Illumina HiSeq 2000 with 100+100 nt paired-end reads after adapter ligation with NEBNext reagents. To prevent cross-contamination, the mother and child libraries were prepared one month apart and sequenced in separate runs. For each donor, between about 500,000 and 2,200,000 distinct TCR beta clonotypes were identified. Naive TCR beta clonotypes were estimated from low-frequency clonotypes matched to each donor's FACS-determined naive share, without sorting.

The chain is encoded by TRBV7-2 joined to TRBJ2-2, and possibly TRBD1, on 5 matching bases. The source material was blood. This receptor was obtained from a woman in her 40s in good health. The CDR3 reads CASTMGRVGELFF. The nucleotides read TGTGCCAGCACCATGGGGCGCGTTGGGGAGCTGTTTTTT.